This TCR beta chain originates from a study of human T cells and chemical hapten exposure. This CDR3 spans 15 amino acids. CDR1 and CDR2 from the germline V gene are SGHAT and FQDESV (reference sequence). Trimming took off 5 bases at V and 1 base at J, with 13 bases between the two ends. Indicated time point: pre-sensitization, week 0. Stated treatment: therapeutic diphenylcyclopropenone sensitization with weekly scalp DPC. From the RACE reads, TCRdb called clonotypes with MiXCR, one entry per CDR3 protein. The sample carries around 380,000 distinct CDR3 sequences, around 5.5% recorded once. This material consisted of whole blood, taken in connection with sensitization to the hapten diphenylcyclopropenone (DPC). This clonotype originated in a woman under 30 with alopecia areata. Some clones in this sample may be carry-over from other donors' samples. The rearrangement uses TRBV11-1 and TRBJ2-3; D might be TRBD2 (6 bases). CDR3 residues: CASSPDSGRTDTQYF. CDR3 DNA sequence: TGTGCCAGCAGCCCCGATAGCGGCCGCACAGATACGCAGTATTTT.